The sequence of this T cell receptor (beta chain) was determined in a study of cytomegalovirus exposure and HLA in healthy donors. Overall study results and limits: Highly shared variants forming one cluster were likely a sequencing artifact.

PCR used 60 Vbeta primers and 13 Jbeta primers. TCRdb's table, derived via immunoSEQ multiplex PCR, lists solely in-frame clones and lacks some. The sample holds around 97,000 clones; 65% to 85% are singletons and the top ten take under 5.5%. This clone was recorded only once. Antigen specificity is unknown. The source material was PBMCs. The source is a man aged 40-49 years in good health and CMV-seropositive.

CDR3 sequence: CASRRTSGSPDTQYF. The CDR3 coding sequence is TGTGCCAGCCGAAGGACTAGCGGGAGCCCAGATACGCAGTATTTT. V and J are TRBV19 and TRBJ2-3, with 13 bases lining up with TRBD2. The CDR3 has 15 amino acids. Losses at the gene ends were 9 bases for V and 4 bases for J; bases not matched to a gene: 7. Per the germline V gene, CDR1 is LNHDA and CDR2 is SQIVND (reference sequence).